This T cell receptor beta chain was sequenced for a study of cytomegalovirus exposure and HLA in healthy donors. It was with 60 Vbeta and 13 Jbeta primers that the PCR ran. Sequencing used immunoSEQ multiplex PCR; TCRdb keeps in-frame clones, though not all of them. Here the sample spans 100,000 to 150,000 clones, approximately 81% being singletons. Material: PBMCs. The TCR originated in a man aged 18 to 29 in good health and CMV-seronegative.

CDR3 sequence: CAIRGDRGSAQYF. The CDR3 DNA sequence: TGTGCCATCAGGGGGGACAGGGGGAGTGCGCAGTATTTT. The J gene is TRBJ2-3, the V gene TRBV10-3, with TRBD1 matching over 11 bases. Germline trimming cut 6 bases from V and 10 bases from J; bases unmatched to any gene: 6. Germline loops: CDR1 ENHRY, CDR2 SYGVKD. The length of the CDR3 is 13 residues.